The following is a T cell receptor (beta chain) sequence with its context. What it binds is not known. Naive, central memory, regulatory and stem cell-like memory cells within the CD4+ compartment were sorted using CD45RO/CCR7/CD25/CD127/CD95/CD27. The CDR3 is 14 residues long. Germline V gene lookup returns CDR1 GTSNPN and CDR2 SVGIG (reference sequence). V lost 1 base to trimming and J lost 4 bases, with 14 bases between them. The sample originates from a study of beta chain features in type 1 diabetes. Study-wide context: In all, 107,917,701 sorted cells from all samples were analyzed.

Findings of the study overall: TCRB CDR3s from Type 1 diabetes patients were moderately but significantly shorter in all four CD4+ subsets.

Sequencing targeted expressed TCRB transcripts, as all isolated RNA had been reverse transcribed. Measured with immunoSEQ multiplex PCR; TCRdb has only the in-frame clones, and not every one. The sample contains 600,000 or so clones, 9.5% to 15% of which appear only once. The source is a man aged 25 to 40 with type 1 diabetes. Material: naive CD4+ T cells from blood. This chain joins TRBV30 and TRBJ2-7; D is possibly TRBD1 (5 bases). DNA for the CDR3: TGTGCCTGGAGTGCCCCAGGGATCACGTACGAGCAGTACTTC. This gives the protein CAWSAPGITYEQYF.